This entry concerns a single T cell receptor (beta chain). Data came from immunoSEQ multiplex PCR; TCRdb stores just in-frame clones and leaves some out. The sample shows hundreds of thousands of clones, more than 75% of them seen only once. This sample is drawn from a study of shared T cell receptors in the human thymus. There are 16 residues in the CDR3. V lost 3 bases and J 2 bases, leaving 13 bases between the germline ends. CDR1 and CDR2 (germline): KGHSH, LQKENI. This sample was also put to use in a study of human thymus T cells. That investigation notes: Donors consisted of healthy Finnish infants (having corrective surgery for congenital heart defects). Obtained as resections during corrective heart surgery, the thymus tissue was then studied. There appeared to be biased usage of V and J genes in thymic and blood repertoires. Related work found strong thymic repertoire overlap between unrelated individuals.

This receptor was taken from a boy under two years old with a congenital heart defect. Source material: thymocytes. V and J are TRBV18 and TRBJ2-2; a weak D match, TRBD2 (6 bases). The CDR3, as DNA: TGTGCCAGCTCACCTAACCTAGCGTCAAACACCGGGGAGCTGTTTTTT. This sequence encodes CASSPNLASNTGELFF.